These 31 T cell receptor beta chains share one sample of origin, sequenced in a study of blood T cell repertoires in COVID-19. Generated by immunoSEQ multiplex PCR, the TCRdb table keeps only in-frame clones and is missing some. There are about 68,000 clones in the sample; around 80% occur only once, and approximately 12% lies in the top ten. The sequenced material came from peripheral blood. The receptor set was obtained from a human donor in a cohort sampled during active COVID-19.

CDR3 sequence reads: CASSSTGTGYNEQFF. CDR3 nucleotide sequence: TGTGCCAGCAGTTCAACCGGGACAGGGTACAATGAGCAGTTCTTC. The chain uses TRBV27 and TRBJ2-1; 9 bases align to TRBD1. V gave up 4 bases and J gave up 4 bases; unmatched junction bases: 5. CDR1 and CDR2 (germline): MNHEY, SMNVEV (reference sequence). The CDR3 covers 15 residues.

By sample fraction, this clone is medium-sized. In DNA form, the CDR3 reads TGTGCCAGCAGCCCGGGACAGGGGGACGAGCAGTACGTC. Translated: CASSPGQGDEQYV. The gene calls are TRBV11-3 and TRBJ2-7; the match to TRBD1 covers 11 bases. Germline CDR1 SGHNT, CDR2 YENEEA. V was clipped by 5 bases and J by 5 bases; unmatched bases: 2. This CDR3 has 13 amino acids.

The chain recombines TRBV12-5 with TRBJ2-1, with 8 positions matching TRBD2. CDR1 and CDR2 (germline): LGHNT, FRNRAP. Trimming took 2 bases from V and 7 from J; bases not matched to a gene: 19. The CDR3 has 19 residues. The CDR3 sequence is CASGLYPRPRGGFENEQFF. CDR3 coding DNA: TGTGCTAGTGGTTTGTACCCCCGCCCTCGGGGGGGCTTTGAGAATGAGCAGTTCTTC.

The chain couples TRBV18 to TRBJ1-3; D gene unclear. Germline CDR1 is KGHSH and CDR2 is LQKENI. CDR3 length: 15 amino acids. Trimming removed 3 bases from V and 0 bases from J, with 9 bases in between. CDR3 sequence reads: CASSPMAYSGNTIYF. CDR3 in DNA: TGTGCCAGCTCACCTATGGCTTACTCTGGAAACACCATATATTTT.

This rearrangement joins TRBV11-3 to TRBJ2-2; 7 bases fit TRBD2. The J segment lost 9 bases and the V segment lost 5 bases, leaving 3 bases of the junction unmatched. The CDR3 is 12 residues long. Germline V gives CDR1 SGHNT, CDR2 YENEEA. CDR3: CASSGSGRELFF. The CDR3 nucleotides are TGTGCCAGCAGCGGGAGCGGGAGGGAGCTGTTTTTT.

This chain joins TRBV7-2 and TRBJ2-1; 8 bases are shared with TRBD2. With V trimmed by 6 bases and J by 6 bases, 7 bases remained unmatched. The CDR3 spans 14 residues. The germline CDR1 and CDR2 sequences are SGHTA and FQGNSA. This chain's CDR3 is CASRVGGAGNEQFF. CDR3 in DNA: TGTGCCAGCAGAGTCGGGGGGGCGGGCAATGAGCAGTTCTTC.

The V call is TRBV4-2, the J call TRBJ1-3; maybe TRBD1 (6 bases). The germline V gene encodes CDR1 LGHNA and CDR2 YNFKEQ. This CDR3 is built from 16 residues. The germline V and J ends were trimmed by 0 bases and 4 bases, with 13 bases remaining between them. CDR3 in amino acids: CASSQEQGLGGNTIYF. CDR3 in DNA: TGTGCCAGCAGCCAAGAACAGGGTTTGGGCGGAAACACCATATATTTT.

This clone was found a few times. J is TRBJ2-1 and V is TRBV21-1; TRBD2, as called in the table, went unchecked against the DNA. TRBV21-1 is flagged as a pseudogene. The CDR3 contains 14 residues. CDR3 sequence (DNA): TGTGCCGGACTCCTGGCGGCCTACTACAATGAGCAGTTCTTC. It is translated as CAGLLAAYYNEQFF.

This clone ranks as medium-sized (0.01 to 0.1%). The chain combines TRBV7-9 with TRBJ1-6; unclear D gene. This CDR3 is built from 14 residues. V was cut by 1 base and J by 8 bases, with 9 bases left in between. The germline gives CDR1 SEHNR, CDR2 FQNEAQ (reference sequence). Written as DNA, the CDR3 is TGTGCCAGCAGCTTAGGCGCGGCCCATTCACCCCTCCACTTT. Encoded protein: CASSLGAAHSPLHF.

The chain combines TRBV12-3 or TRBV12-4 with TRBJ2-3; D remains ambiguous. V was pared by 4 bases and J by 2 bases, with 4 bases between. This CDR3 is 12 amino acids long. The CDR3 DNA reads TGTGCCAGCAGTTCCAACACAGATACGCAGTATTTT. Translating it yields CASSSNTDTQYF.

The chain couples TRBV6-6 to TRBJ1-2; 7 bases are a match to TRBD1. The germline CDR1 and CDR2 sequences are MNHNY and SVGAGI (reference sequence). CDR3 length equals 15 residues. Germline trimming cut 5 bases from V and 10 bases from J; bases unmatched to any gene: 16. CDR3: CASSLGAGTAEPYTF. The CDR3 region has the DNA TGTGCCAGCAGTCTCGGAGCCGGGACAGCGGAACCCTACACCTTC.

The V call is TRBV29-1, the J call TRBJ1-4; possible D gene TRBD1, 5 bases. The germline V and J ends were trimmed by 6 bases and 12 bases, with 23 bases remaining between them. This CDR3 has 14 residues. Germline CDR1 reads SQVTM; CDR2 reads ANQGSEA. The CDR3 loop is CSVLARGTSGELFF. Here the CDR3 DNA reads TGCAGCGTCCTCGCACGGGGGACCTCGGGGGAACTGTTTTTT. Based on the CDR3 plus reference TRBV29-1 and TRBJ1-4, the full variable domain is SAVISQKPSRDICQRGTSLTIQCQVDSQVTMMFWYRQQPGQSLTLIATANQGSEATYESGFVIDKFPISRPNLTFSTLTVSNMSPEDSSIYLCSVLARGTSGELFFGSGTQLSVL.

The chain employs TRBV7-8 and TRBJ1-5, with D uncertain. The CDR3 is 15 amino acids. V lost 1 base, J lost 3 bases, and 10 bases lay in between. In germline, CDR1 is SGHVS, CDR2 FQNEAQ. In DNA, the CDR3 is TGTGCCAGCAGCTTAGGGGGAGGGATCAATCAGCCCCAGCATTTT. Protein product: CASSLGGGINQPQHF.

The chain employs TRBV5-6 and TRBJ1-6; 8 bases line up with TRBD1. The CDR3 sequence is 15 residues long. V shed 4 bases, J shed 10 bases, and the junction held 10 bases outside the gene matches. CDR1 is SGHDT and CDR2 is YYEEEE in the germline V gene. The chain's CDR3 is CASSLRQGTMSPLHF. Written as DNA, the CDR3 is TGTGCCAGCAGCCTACGACAGGGGACTATGTCACCCCTCCACTTT.

The chain carries TRBV4-3 and TRBJ2-3, with TRBD2 matching over 10 bases. CDR3 size: 17 residues. The germline CDR1 and CDR2 sequences are LGHNA and YSLEER. J lost 2 bases, V lost 4 bases, and 9 bases had no gene match. CDR3 coding DNA: TGCGCCAGCAGCCCAGAACTAGCGGGGAAATCCACAGATACGCAGTATTTT. The encoded protein is CASSPELAGKSTDTQYF.

The J gene is TRBJ1-5, the V gene TRBV5-8, with a tentative D call TRBD1 (5 bases). This CDR3 region has 17 residues. Germline V gene data show CDR1 as SGHTS and CDR2 as YDEGEE. Trimming removed 2 bases from V and 0 bases from J, with 15 bases in between. CDR3 nucleotide sequence: TGTGCCAGCAGCTTCAGCGGGGGACGCTATAGCAATCAGCCCCAGCATTTT. This codes for CASSFSGGRYSNQPQHF.

This clone came up a few times. This chain uses TRBV19 with TRBJ1-3; D may be TRBD1 (5 bases). The CDR3 sequence is 20 residues long. Trimming cost V 3 bases and J 0 bases, with 24 bases left between them. Germline V gives CDR1 LNHDA, CDR2 SQIVND (reference sequence). The CDR3 region is CASSISFGRQTSNSGNTIYF. CDR3 coding DNA: TGTGCCAGTAGTATTTCGTTCGGGAGACAGACCAGTAACTCTGGAAACACCATATATTTT.

This clone was seen once. The V and J genes are TRBV7-3 and TRBJ2-5; 7 nucleotides match TRBD1. V shed 2 bases and J 5 bases; nucleotides not matched to a gene: 2. Germline values: CDR1 SGHTA, CDR2 FQGTGA. The CDR3 has 13 amino acids. For the CDR3, the DNA is TGTGCCAGCAGCTTAGGACAGGTGGAGACCCAGTACTTC. It specifies CASSLGQVETQYF.

The chain recombines TRBV5-1 with TRBJ2-1; 7 positions agree with TRBD2. The germline CDR1 and CDR2 sequences are SGHRS and YFSETQ. J was trimmed by 0 bases and V by 7 bases; bases with no gene match: 1. This CDR3 is 13 amino acids long. The CDR3 protein is CASGRASYNEQFF. CDR3 DNA sequence: TGCGCCAGCGGGAGGGCCTCCTACAATGAGCAGTTCTTC.

V is TRBV5-4 and J is TRBJ1-1; weak D call: TRBD1 (5 bases). There are 14 residues in the CDR3. The V end lost 0 bases, the J end lost 6 bases, and 12 bases lay between the germline ends. CDR1 and CDR2 from the germline V gene are SGHNT and YYREEE (reference sequence). CDR3 nucleotides: TGTGCCAGCAGCTTGGCAGGGAGGGTCGCTGAAGCTTTCTTT. This gives the protein CASSLAGRVAEAFF.

The V and J genes are TRBV3-1 (or the pseudogene TRBV3-2) and TRBJ1-1; 9 nucleotides match TRBD1. Germline V gene lookup returns CDR1 LGHDT and CDR2 YNNKEL (reference sequence). This CDR3 region has 16 residues. V lost 0 bases, J lost 0 bases, and 2 bases stayed unmatched. The CDR3 DNA follows: TGTGCCAGCAGCCAAGAGGGACAGGGTTTGAACACTGAAGCTTTCTTT. Translation gives CASSQEGQGLNTEAFF.

A single count supports this clone. This chain connects TRBV7-3 to TRBJ1-1, with D possibly TRBD1 on 6 matching bases. CDR3 length: 15 residues. V was pared by 5 bases and J by 3 bases, with 16 bases between. CDR1 is SGHTA and CDR2 is FQGTGA in the germline V gene. Here the CDR3 reads CASSLAPGADTEAFF. As DNA, the CDR3 is TGTGCCAGCAGCCTCGCCCCAGGGGCTGACACTGAAGCTTTCTTT.

Worth noting for this clone: Germline and junction disagree at one end, which may indicate a read error. The genes are TRBV7-2 and TRBJ1-3; D unclear. Germline V gene lookup returns CDR1 SGHTA and CDR2 FQGNSA. The CDR3 covers 13 residues. This CDR3 is CASSPGKGGVDAF. As DNA, the CDR3 is TGTGCCAGCAGCCCGGGAAAAGGTGGAGTCGATGCTTTT.

This chain joins TRBV11-1 and TRBJ2-7; the match to TRBD1 covers 8 bases. The J segment lost 1 base and the V segment lost 5 bases, leaving 7 bases of the junction unmatched. Germline values: CDR1 SGHAT, CDR2 FQDESV (reference sequence). This CDR3 region has 15 residues. CDR3 coding DNA: TGTGCCAGCAGCCCCCGGACAGGGCTGTCCTACGAGCAGTACTTC. This translates into CASSPRTGLSYEQYF.

J is TRBJ1-6 and V is TRBV6-5, with D perhaps TRBD1 (6 bases). The germline CDR1 and CDR2 sequences are MNHEY and SVGAGI. The CDR3 is made up of 16 amino acids. V dropped 0 bases and J dropped 7 bases, with 13 bases sitting between them. CDR3 sequence reads: CASSYSNRARNSPLHF. CDR3 coding DNA: TGTGCCAGCAGTTACTCGAACAGGGCTAGGAATTCACCCCTCCACTTT.

The chain's CDR3 is CASSLGQGVFGYTF. The CDR3 DNA reads TGTGCCAGCAGTTTAGGACAGGGGGTTTTTGGCTACACCTTC. The genes are TRBV28 and TRBJ1-2; 10 bases match TRBD1. With V trimmed by 2 bases and J by 7 bases, 4 bases remained unmatched. The CDR3 consists of 14 residues. CDR1 and CDR2 from the germline V gene are MDHEN and SYDVKM.

This chain connects TRBV5-4 to TRBJ1-1; D call uncertain. The CDR3 contains 14 residues. Germline loops: CDR1 SGHNT, CDR2 YYREEE (reference sequence). V was clipped by 2 bases and J by 3 bases, with 11 bases between them. The CDR3 reads CASSLFTRDTEAFF. The CDR3, as DNA: TGTGCCAGCAGCTTATTCACACGGGACACTGAAGCTTTCTTT.

The chain couples TRBV9 to TRBJ1-1, with 8 nucleotides matching TRBD1. This CDR3 contains 16 residues. Trimming removed 0 bases from V and 3 bases from J; junction bases left unmatched: 7. CDR1 and CDR2 from the germline V gene are SGDLS and YYNGEE. The CDR3 sequence: CASSVGPQGADTEAFF. The CDR3 coding sequence is TGTGCCAGCAGCGTAGGGCCCCAGGGGGCGGACACTGAAGCTTTCTTT.

This clone was recorded only once. The V gene is TRBV29-1, the J gene TRBJ1-1; D remains unclear. This CDR3 has 13 amino acids. Germline V CDR1 and CDR2: SQVTM, ANQGSEA. V shed 8 bases and J shed 4 bases, with 17 bases lying between them. The CDR3 region has the DNA TGCAGCCCCCATCGCGGGAGTTTCACTGAAGCTTTCTTT. This gives the protein CSPHRGSFTEAFF.

This clone was counted between two and nine times. J is TRBJ1-1 and V is TRBV27; D uncertain. In germline, CDR1 is MNHEY, CDR2 SMNVEV (reference sequence). The CDR3 contains 13 residues. V was trimmed by 4 bases and J by 2 bases, leaving 8 bases between them. CDR3: CASSSPGNTEAFF. The DNA of the CDR3 is TGTGCCAGCAGTTCACCCGGTAACACTGAAGCTTTCTTT.

V is TRBV29-1 and J is TRBJ2-3; no clear D gene. V was shortened by 0 bases and J by 1 base, with 5 bases between the two germline ends. The CDR3 is 13 residues long. Germline lookup yields CDR1 SQVTM and CDR2 ANQGSEA. The CDR3 loop reads CSVEDQGTDTQYF. The CDR3 DNA is TGCAGCGTTGAAGATCAGGGCACAGATACGCAGTATTTT.